The rows below give T cell receptor beta chains drawn from one sample of a study of T-cell memory formation after mild COVID-19. TCRdb passed the 5' RACE reads through MiXCR, listing each CDR3 protein once. This table holds approximately 440,000 distinct CDR3 sequences, over 15% found once. Sequencing was done on a sample of PBMCs or a T cell subset sorted from them (not recorded which). The origin of the receptors is an adult woman who had mild COVID-19 (a few samples of this study predate the infection). Cell type and time point are not known. Each CDR3 is given with its conserved first and last residue. D genes are given only for firm matches. A clone size is listed for some rows: how often the clone was seen (once, few, many), or a class if it is expanded.

D: TRBD1; size: -; J: TRBJ1-1; V: TRBV6-5; CDR3: CASSNPGQQNEAFF; DNA: TGTGCCAGCAGCAACCCGGGACAGCAAAATGAAGCTTTCTTT
D: TRBD2; size: -; J: TRBJ2-3; V: TRBV5-6; CDR3: CASGQIAGSTDTQYF; DNA: TGTGCCAGCGGCCAAATAGCGGGGAGCACAGATACGCAGTATTTT
D: -; size: -; J: TRBJ2-1; V: TRBV20-1; CDR3: CSAKGAGTGNEQFF; DNA: TGCAGTGCTAAGGGGGCGGGAACGGGCAATGAGCAGTTCTTC
D: TRBD2; size: -; J: TRBJ2-5; V: TRBV28; CDR3: CASSFTLAGVEETQYF; DNA: TGTGCCAGCAGTTTTACCCTAGCGGGAGTTGAAGAGACCCAGTACTTC
D: -; size: few; J: TRBJ1-1; V: TRBV7-9; CDR3: CASSSERASAEAFF; DNA: TGTGCCAGCAGCTCAGAGAGGGCGTCAGCTGAAGCTTTCTTT
D: -; size: few; J: TRBJ2-3; V: TRBV5-1; CDR3: CASSGGPGSDTQYF; DNA: TGCGCCAGCAGCGGGGGGCCAGGGTCAGATACGCAGTATTTT
D: -; size: -; J: TRBJ1-1; V: TRBV7-9; CDR3: CASSADTNTEAFF; DNA: TGTGCCAGCAGCGCGGACACAAACACTGAAGCTTTCTTT
D: -; size: -; J: TRBJ2-2; V: TRBV24-1; CDR3: CATSDRYSITGELFF; DNA: TGTGCCACCAGTGATCGCTACTCAATCACCGGGGAGCTGTTTTTT
D: -; size: -; J: TRBJ2-5; V: TRBV5-1; CDR3: CASSLDSSAETQYF; DNA: TGCGCCAGCAGCTTGGACTCTAGCGCGGAGACCCAGTACTTC
D: -; size: few; J: TRBJ2-1; V: TRBV10-3; CDR3: CAQGGSSVEQFF; DNA: TGTGCCCAGGGGGGAAGTTCGGTTGAGCAGTTCTTC
D: -; size: many; J: TRBJ1-2; V: TRBV2; CDR3: CASSRGANYGYTF; DNA: TGTGCCAGCAGTCGGGGGGCAAACTATGGCTACACCTTC
D: -; size: -; J: TRBJ2-3; V: TRBV20-1; CDR3: CSAKLGDTQYF; DNA: TGCAGTGCTAAGCTGGGAGATACGCAGTATTTT
D: -; size: few; J: TRBJ2-2; V: TRBV11-2; CDR3: CASSLGQQAGLFF; DNA: TGTGCCAGCAGCTTAGGGCAGCAGGCCGGGTTGTTTTTT
D: TRBD1; size: few; J: TRBJ2-3; V: TRBV29-1; CDR3: CSLLSGQGTDTQYF; DNA: TGCAGCCTCCTCTCGGGACAGGGTACAGATACGCAGTATTTT
D: -; size: -; J: TRBJ1-1; V: TRBV2; CDR3: CASSEGRGGITEAFF; DNA: TGTGCCAGCAGTGAAGGAAGGGGAGGGATCACTGAAGCTTTCTTT
D: TRBD2; size: few; J: TRBJ2-1; V: TRBV10-3; CDR3: CAISESGSGGGNEQFF; DNA: TGTGCCATCAGTGAGTCCGGTAGCGGGGGGGGAAATGAGCAGTTCTTC
D: TRBD1; size: few; J: TRBJ2-2; V: TRBV4-3; CDR3: CASSRGQGINTGELFF; DNA: TGCGCCAGCAGCCGAGGACAGGGAATAAACACCGGGGAGCTGTTTTTT
D: TRBD1; size: -; J: TRBJ2-1; V: TRBV7-9; CDR3: CASSLLLGQGGNEQFF; DNA: TGTGCCAGCAGCTTATTATTAGGACAGGGAGGAAATGAGCAGTTCTTC
D: TRBD1; size: -; J: TRBJ2-5; V: TRBV20-1; CDR3: CSASGTEETQYF; DNA: TGCAGTGCTAGCGGGACAGAAGAGACCCAGTACTTC
D: -; size: -; J: TRBJ1-5; V: TRBV21-1; CDR3: CASSKRDGSNQPQHF; DNA: TGTGCCAGCAGCAAAAGAGACGGGAGCAATCAGCCCCAGCATTTT